This T cell receptor beta chain was documented in a study of cytomegalovirus exposure and HLA in healthy donors. The CDR3 covers 19 residues. Germline assignment: CDR1 SGHDT and CDR2 YYEEEE. The V segment lost 5 bases and the J segment 1 base; nucleotides outside the gene matches: 16. PCR involved 60 Vbeta and 13 Jbeta primers. The method was immunoSEQ multiplex PCR; TCRdb's version includes in-frame clones alone and lacks a portion of them. Here the sample spans 75,000 to 95,000 clones, over 80% being singletons. V is TRBV5-6 and J is TRBJ1-5, with 9 bases that match TRBD1. Source material: PBMCs. This TCR was recovered from a man aged 18 to 30 in good health and CMV-seronegative. The CDR3 nucleotides read TGTGCCAGCAGACCGGGTGTCCGGGACAGGGAAGGAAGCAATCAGCCCCAGCATTTT. It encodes CASRPGVRDREGSNQPQHF.